This T cell receptor (beta chain) was identified in a study of cytomegalovirus exposure and HLA in healthy donors. For the study at large: The 90 to 150 validation repertoires used the same platform as the approximately 620 first-cohort repertoires (as reported by a later analysis). General observations from the study: In vitro, a few CMV-associated chains proved specific for CMV antigens. According to the study, 160 or so TCR beta chains were cytomegalovirus-associated.

Clones were read by immunoSEQ multiplex PCR, and TCRdb kept only the in-frame ones, dropping some. The table lists approximately 150,000 clones, almost 85% of them singletons. In regard to this clone: Its antigen is undetermined.

The CDR3 loop spans 13 amino acids. Germline values: CDR1 MNHEY, CDR2 SVGAGI. The ends were cut back, 5 bases at V and 8 bases at J, with 12 bases in the middle. V gene TRBV6-5 combines with J gene TRBJ2-2, with a weak D call TRBD1 (5 bases). What was sequenced was PBMCs. The clonotype originates from a man aged 30-40 years in good health and CMV-seropositive. The CDR3 sequence is CASSHTRAGELFF. Written as DNA, the CDR3 is TGTGCCAGCAGTCACACCAGGGCGGGGGAGCTGTTTTTT.